This T cell receptor beta chain was recorded in a study of T cell responses to AZD1222 COVID-19 vaccine. In germline, CDR1 is LGHDT, CDR2 YNNKEL (reference sequence). The CDR3 has 15 residues. With 0 bases removed from V and 2 bases from J, the gap between germline ends came to 11 bases. For this clone: Its target is unknown.

Overall study results and limits: Without day 14 samples, only post-peak T cell repertoires were studied. It was only six AZD1222 recipients who were seropositive at baseline. Spike-specific TCR breadth rose after two AZD1222 doses, and depth rose as well. A mostly white British donor set with more females was recruited, and clonal diversity was possibly underestimated.

This table comes from immunoSEQ multiplex PCR, and its TCRdb copy is limited to in-frame clones, with some not included. Here the sample spans 200,000 to 250,000 clones, roughly 94% being singletons. This sample comprised peripheral blood, obtained 28 days after the second dose of the MenACWY control vaccine. V gene TRBV3-1 (or the pseudogene TRBV3-2) combines with J gene TRBJ2-7; D remains unclear. The sequence derives from an adult who received the MenACWY meningococcal vaccine as a control. The CDR3: CASSQEGFLAYEQYF. The CDR3 nucleotides read TGTGCCAGCAGCCAAGAAGGGTTTCTAGCCTACGAGCAGTACTTC.